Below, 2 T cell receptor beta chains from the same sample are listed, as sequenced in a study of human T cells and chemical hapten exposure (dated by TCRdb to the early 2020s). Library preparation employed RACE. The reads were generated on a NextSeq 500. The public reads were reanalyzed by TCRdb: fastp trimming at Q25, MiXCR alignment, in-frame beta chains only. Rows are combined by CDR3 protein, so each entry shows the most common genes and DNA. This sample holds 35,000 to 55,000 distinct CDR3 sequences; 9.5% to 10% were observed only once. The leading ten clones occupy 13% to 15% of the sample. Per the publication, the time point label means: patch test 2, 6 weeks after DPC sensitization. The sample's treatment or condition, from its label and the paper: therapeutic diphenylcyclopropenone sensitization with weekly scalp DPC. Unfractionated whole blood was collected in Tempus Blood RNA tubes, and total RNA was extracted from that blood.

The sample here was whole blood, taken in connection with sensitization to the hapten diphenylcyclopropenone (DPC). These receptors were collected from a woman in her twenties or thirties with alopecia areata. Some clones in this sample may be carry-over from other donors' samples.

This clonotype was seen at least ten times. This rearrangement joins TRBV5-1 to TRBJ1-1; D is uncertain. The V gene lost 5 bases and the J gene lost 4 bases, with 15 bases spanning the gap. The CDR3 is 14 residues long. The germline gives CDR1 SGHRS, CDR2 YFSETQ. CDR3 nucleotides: TGCGCCAGCAGTCCTCGACGGGTGGGCACTGAAGCTTTCTTT. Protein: CASSPRRVGTEAFF. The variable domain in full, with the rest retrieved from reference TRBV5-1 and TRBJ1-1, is KAGVTQTPRYLIKTRGQQVTLSCSPISGHRSVSWYQQTPGQGLQFLFEYFSETQRNKGNFPGRFSGRQFSNSRSEMNVSTLELGDSALYLCASSPRRVGTEAFFGQGTRLTVV.

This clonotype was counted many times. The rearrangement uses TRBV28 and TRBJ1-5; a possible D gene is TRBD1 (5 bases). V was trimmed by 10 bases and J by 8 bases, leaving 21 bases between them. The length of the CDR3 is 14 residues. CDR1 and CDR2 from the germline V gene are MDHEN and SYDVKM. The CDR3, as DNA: TGTGCCACCAACGGAGGGGCAGCGGGGAAGCCCCAGCATTTT. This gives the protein CATNGGAAGKPQHF.